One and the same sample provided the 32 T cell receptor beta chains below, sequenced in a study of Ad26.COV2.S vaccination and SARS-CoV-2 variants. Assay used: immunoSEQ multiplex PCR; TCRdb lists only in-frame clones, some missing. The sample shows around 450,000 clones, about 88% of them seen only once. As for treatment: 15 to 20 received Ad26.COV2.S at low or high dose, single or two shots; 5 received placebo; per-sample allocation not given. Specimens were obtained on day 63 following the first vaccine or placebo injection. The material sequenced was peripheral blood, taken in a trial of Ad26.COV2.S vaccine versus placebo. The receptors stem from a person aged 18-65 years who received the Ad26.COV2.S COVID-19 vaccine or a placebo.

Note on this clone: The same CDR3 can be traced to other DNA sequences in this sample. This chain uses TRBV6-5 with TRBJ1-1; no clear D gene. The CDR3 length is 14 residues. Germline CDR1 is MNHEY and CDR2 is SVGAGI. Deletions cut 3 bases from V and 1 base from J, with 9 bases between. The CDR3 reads CASSYSRANTEAFF. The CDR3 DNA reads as TGTGCCAGCAGTTATAGCAGAGCGAACACTGAAGCTTTCTTT.

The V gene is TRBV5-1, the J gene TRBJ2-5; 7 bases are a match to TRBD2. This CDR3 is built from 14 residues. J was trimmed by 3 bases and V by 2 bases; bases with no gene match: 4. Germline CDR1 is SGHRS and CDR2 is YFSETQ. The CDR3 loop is CASSFGTTEETQYF. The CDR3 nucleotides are TGCGCCAGCAGCTTCGGGACTACTGAAGAGACCCAGTACTTC.

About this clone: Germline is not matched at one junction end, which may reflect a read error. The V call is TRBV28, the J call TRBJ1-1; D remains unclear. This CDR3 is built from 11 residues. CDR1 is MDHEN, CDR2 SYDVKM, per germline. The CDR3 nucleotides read TGTGCCGGCAGTTTTTTCACTGAAGCTTTCTTT. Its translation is CAGSFFTEAFF. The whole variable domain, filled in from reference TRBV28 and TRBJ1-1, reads DVKVTQSSRYLVKRTGEKVFLECVQDMDHENMFWYRQDPGLGLRLIYFSYDVKMKEKGDIPEGYSVSREKKERFSLILESASTNQTSMYLCAGSFFTEAFFGQGTRLTVV.

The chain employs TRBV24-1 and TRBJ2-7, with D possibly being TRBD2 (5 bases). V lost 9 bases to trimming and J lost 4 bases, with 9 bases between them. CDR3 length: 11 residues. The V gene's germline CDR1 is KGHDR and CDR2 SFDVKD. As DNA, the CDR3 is TGTGCCACCGCCGCGGGTTACGAGCAGTACTTC. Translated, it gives CATAAGYEQYF.

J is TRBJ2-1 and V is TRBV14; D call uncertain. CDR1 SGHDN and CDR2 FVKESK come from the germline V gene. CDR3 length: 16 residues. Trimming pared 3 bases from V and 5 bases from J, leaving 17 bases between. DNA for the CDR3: TGTGCCAGCAGCCACTCGTTAGGGATGGGCCACAATGAGCAGTTCTTC. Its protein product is CASSHSLGMGHNEQFF.

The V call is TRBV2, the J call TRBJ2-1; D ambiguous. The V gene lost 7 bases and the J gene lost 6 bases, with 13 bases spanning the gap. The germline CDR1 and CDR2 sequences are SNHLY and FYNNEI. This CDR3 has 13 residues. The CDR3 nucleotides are TGTGCCAGCAAATCTGGCTCAATCAATGAGCAGTTCTTC. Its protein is CASKSGSINEQFF.

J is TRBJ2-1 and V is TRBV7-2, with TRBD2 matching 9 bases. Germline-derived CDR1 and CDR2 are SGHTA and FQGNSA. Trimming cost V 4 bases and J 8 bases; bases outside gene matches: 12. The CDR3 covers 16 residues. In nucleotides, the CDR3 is TGTGCCAGCAGCTCCCGTAACGGCGGGAGGGTCCATGAGCAGTTCTTC. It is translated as CASSSRNGGRVHEQFF.

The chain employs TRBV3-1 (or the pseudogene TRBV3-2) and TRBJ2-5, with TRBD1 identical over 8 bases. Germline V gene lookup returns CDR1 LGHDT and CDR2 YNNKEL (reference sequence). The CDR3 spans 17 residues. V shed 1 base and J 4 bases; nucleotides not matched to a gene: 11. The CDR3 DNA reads TGTGCCAGCAGCCAAGTGTCATGGGACAGGTGGGCAGAGACCCAGTACTTC. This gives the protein CASSQVSWDRWAETQYF.

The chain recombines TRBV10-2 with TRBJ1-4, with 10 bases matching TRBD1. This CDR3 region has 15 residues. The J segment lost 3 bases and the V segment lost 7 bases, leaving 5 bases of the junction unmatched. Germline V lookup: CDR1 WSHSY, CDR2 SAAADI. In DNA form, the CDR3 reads TGCGCCAGCACACCCGGGACAGGGGCTAATGAAAAACTGTTTTTT. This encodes CASTPGTGANEKLFF.

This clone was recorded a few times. The CDR3 DNA follows: TGCAGTGCTACTAACACTGAAGCTTTCTTT. Its protein is CSATNTEAFF. The chain employs TRBV20-1 and TRBJ1-1; no clear D. Germline loops: CDR1 DFQATT, CDR2 SNEGSKA (reference sequence). The CDR3 covers 10 residues. V was trimmed by 4 bases and J by 2 bases, leaving 2 bases between them.

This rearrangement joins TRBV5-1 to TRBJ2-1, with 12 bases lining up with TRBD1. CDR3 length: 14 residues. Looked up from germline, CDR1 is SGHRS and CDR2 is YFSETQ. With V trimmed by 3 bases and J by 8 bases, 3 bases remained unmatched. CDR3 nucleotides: TGCGCCAGCAGCTCGGGACAGGGGGCTGATGAGCAGTTCTTC. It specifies CASSSGQGADEQFF.

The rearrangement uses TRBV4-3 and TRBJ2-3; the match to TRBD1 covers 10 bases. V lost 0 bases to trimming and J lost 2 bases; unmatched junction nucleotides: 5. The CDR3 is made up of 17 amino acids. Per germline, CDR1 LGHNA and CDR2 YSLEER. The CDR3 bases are TGCGCCAGCAGCCAAGACGGACAGGGGGGGAACACAGATACGCAGTATTTT. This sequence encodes CASSQDGQGGNTDTQYF.

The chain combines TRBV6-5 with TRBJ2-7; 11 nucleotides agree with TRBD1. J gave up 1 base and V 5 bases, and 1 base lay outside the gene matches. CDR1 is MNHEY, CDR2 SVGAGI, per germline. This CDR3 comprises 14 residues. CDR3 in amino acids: CASSRDRGSYEQYF. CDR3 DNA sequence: TGTGCCAGCAGTAGGGACAGGGGGTCCTACGAGCAGTACTTC.

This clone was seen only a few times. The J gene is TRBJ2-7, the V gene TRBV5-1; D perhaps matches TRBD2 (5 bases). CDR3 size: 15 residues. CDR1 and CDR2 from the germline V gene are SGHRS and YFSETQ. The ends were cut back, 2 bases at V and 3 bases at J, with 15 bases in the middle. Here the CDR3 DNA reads TGCGCCAGCAGCTTCACCCCGGAGGACGGCTACGAGCAGTACTTC. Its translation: CASSFTPEDGYEQYF. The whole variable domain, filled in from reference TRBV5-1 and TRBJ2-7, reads KAGVTQTPRYLIKTRGQQVTLSCSPISGHRSVSWYQQTPGQGLQFLFEYFSETQRNKGNFPGRFSGRQFSNSRSEMNVSTLELGDSALYLCASSFTPEDGYEQYFGPGTRLTVT.

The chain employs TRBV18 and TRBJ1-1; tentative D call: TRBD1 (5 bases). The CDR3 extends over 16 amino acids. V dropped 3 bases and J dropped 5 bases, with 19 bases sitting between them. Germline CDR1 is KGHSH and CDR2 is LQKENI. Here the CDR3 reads CASSPLETGTGTEAFF. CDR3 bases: TGTGCCAGCTCACCGCTAGAAACCGGGACCGGGACTGAAGCTTTCTTT. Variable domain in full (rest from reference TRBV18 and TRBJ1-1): NAGVMQNPRHLVRRRGQEARLRCSPMKGHSHVYWYRQLPEEGLKFMVYLQKENIIDESGMPKERFSAEFPKEGPSILRIQQVVRGDSAAYFCASSPLETGTGTEAFFGQGTRLTVV.

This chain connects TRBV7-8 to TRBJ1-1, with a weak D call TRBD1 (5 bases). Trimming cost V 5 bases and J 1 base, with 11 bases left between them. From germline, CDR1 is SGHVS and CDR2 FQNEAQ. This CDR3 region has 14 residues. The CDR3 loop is CASSTGIRNTEAFF. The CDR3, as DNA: TGTGCCAGCAGCACAGGAATCAGGAACACTGAAGCTTTCTTT.

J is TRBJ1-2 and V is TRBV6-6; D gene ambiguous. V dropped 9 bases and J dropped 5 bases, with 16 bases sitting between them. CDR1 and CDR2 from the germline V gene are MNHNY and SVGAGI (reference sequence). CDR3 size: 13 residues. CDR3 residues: CASRVPGEYGYTF. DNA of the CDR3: TGTGCCAGTCGGGTTCCAGGAGAGTATGGCTACACCTTC.

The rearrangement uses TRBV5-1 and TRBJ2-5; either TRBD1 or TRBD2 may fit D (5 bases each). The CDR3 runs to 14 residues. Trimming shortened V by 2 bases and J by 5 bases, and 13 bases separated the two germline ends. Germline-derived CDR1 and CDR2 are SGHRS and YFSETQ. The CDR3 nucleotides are TGCGCCAGCAGCTTTAGTCCCGAGGGGGAGACCCAGTACTTC. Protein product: CASSFSPEGETQYF.

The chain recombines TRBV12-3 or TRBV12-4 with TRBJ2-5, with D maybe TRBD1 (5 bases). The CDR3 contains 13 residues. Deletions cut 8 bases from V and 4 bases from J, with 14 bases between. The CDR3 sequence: CASSVGRRETQYF. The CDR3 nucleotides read TGTGCCAGCTCGGTGGGGCGCAGAGAGACCCAGTACTTC.

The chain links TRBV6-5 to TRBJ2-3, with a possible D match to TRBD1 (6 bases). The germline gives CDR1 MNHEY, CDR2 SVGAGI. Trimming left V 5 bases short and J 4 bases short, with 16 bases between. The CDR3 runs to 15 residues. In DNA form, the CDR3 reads TGTGCCAGCAGTCAACAGGGTATTAGGTCAGATACGCAGTATTTT. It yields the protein CASSQQGIRSDTQYF.

CDR3: CASSQPGQGGYEQYF. CDR3 coding DNA: TGTGCCAGCAGCCAACCGGGACAGGGAGGATACGAGCAGTACTTC. The chain employs TRBV14 and TRBJ2-7; TRBD1 matches 9 bases. Germline assignment: CDR1 SGHDN and CDR2 FVKESK. V was clipped by 2 bases and J by 4 bases; unmatched bases: 6. This CDR3 is built from 15 residues.

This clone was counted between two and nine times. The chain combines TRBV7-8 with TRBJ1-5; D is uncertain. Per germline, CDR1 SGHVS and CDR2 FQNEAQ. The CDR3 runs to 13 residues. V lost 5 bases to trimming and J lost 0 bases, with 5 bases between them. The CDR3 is CASSPPSNQPQHF. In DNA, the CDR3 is TGTGCCAGCAGCCCTCCTAGCAATCAGCCCCAGCATTTT.

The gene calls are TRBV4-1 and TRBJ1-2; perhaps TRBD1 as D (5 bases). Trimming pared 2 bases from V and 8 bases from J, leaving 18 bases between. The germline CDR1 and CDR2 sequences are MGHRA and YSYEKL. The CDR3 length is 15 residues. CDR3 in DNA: TGCGCCAGCAGCCAACCCGAGGGCCAGGGAAGCGGCTACACCTTC. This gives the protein CASSQPEGQGSGYTF.

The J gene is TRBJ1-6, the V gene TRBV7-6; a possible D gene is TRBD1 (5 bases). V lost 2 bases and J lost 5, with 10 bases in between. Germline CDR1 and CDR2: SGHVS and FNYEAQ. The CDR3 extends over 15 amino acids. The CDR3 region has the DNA TGTGCCAGCAGCTTACAACAGGCCCATAATTCACCCCTCCACTTT. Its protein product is CASSLQQAHNSPLHF. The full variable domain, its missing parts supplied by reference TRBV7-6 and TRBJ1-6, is GAGVSQSPRYKVTKRGQDVALRCDPISGHVSLYWYRQALGQGPEFLTYFNYEAQQDKSGLPNDRFSAERPEGSISTLTIQRTEQRDSAMYRCASSLQQAHNSPLHFGNGTRLTVT.

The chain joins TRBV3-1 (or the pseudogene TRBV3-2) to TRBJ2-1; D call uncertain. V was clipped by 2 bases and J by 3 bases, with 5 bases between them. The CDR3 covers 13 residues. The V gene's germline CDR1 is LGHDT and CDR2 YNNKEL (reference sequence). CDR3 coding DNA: TGTGCCAGCAGCCAATGGGTCTACAATGAGCAGTTCTTC. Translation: CASSQWVYNEQFF.

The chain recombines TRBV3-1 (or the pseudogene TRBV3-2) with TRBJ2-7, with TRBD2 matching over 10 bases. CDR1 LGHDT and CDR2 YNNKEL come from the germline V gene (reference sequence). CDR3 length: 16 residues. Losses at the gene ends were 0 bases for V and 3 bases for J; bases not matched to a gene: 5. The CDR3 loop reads CASSQDRLAGVYEQYF. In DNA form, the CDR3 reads TGTGCCAGCAGCCAAGATCGCCTAGCGGGAGTCTACGAGCAGTACTTC.

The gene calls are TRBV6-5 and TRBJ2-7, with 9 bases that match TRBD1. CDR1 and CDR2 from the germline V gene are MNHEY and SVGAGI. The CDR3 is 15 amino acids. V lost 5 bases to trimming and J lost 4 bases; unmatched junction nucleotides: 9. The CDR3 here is CASSPRGQGLYEQYF. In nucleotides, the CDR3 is TGTGCCAGCAGTCCGAGAGGACAGGGGTTATACGAGCAGTACTTC.

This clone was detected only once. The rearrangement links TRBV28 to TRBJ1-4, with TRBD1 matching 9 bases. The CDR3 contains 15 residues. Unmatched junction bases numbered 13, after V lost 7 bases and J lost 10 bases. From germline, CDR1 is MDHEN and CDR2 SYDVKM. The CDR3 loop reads CASTTSGTGTRKLFF. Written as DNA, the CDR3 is TGTGCCAGCACGACCTCCGGGACAGGGACTAGAAAACTGTTTTTT.

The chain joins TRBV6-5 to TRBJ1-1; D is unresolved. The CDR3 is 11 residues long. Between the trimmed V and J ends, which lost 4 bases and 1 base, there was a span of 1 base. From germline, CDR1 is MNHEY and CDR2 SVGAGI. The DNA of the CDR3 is TGTGCCAGCAGTTGGAACACTGAAGCTTTCTTT. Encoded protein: CASSWNTEAFF.

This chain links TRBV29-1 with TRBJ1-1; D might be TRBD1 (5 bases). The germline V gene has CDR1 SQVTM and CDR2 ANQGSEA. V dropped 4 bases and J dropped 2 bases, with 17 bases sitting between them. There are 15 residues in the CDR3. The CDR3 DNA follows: TGCAGCGTTGGAGCGGGTGGAGGGGCCAACACTGAAGCTTTCTTT. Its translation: CSVGAGGGANTEAFF.

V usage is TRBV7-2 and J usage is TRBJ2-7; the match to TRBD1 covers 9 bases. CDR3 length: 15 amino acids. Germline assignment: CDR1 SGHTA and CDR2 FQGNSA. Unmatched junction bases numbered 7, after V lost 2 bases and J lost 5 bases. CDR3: CASSLSGQGTHEQYF. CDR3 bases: TGTGCCAGCAGCTTATCTGGACAGGGGACCCACGAGCAGTACTTC.

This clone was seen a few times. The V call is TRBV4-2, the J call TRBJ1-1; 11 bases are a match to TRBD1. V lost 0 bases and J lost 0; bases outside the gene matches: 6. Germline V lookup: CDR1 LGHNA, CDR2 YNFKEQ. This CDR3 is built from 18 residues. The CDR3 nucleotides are TGTGCCAGCAGCCAAGATACGGGGACAGGGGGAATGAACACTGAAGCTTTCTTT. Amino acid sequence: CASSQDTGTGGMNTEAFF.